One and the same sample provided the 27 T cell receptor beta chains below, sequenced in a study of cytomegalovirus exposure and HLA in healthy donors. The primer mix had 60 Vbeta and 13 Jbeta primers. Assay used: immunoSEQ multiplex PCR; TCRdb lists only in-frame clones, some missing. The top ten hold under 13% of the sample, which has about 99,000 clones, about 77% seen once. What was sequenced was PBMCs. The receptors come from a young woman in good health and CMV-seropositive.

The genes are TRBV7-6 and TRBJ2-7, with 10 bases matching TRBD2. The ends lost 0 bases at V and 0 bases at J; junction bases unmatched: 8. From germline, CDR1 is SGHVS and CDR2 FNYEAQ. There are 18 residues in the CDR3. CDR3 sequence reads: CASSLAPGLASNSYEQYF. For the CDR3, the DNA is TGTGCCAGCAGCTTAGCCCCGGGACTAGCGAGCAACTCCTACGAGCAGTACTTC.

This clone has a handful of counts. The V and J genes are TRBV2 and TRBJ1-5; D uncertain. The CDR3 is 14 residues long. Trimming cost V 7 bases and J 3 bases, with 13 bases left between them. Germline loops: CDR1 SNHLY, CDR2 FYNNEI. The CDR3: CASTSEGYNQPQHF. CDR3 sequence (DNA): TGTGCCAGCACCTCGGAGGGATACAATCAGCCCCAGCATTTT.

The gene calls are TRBV6-5 and TRBJ1-2; D remains ambiguous. The ends were cut back, 2 bases at V and 4 bases at J, with 14 bases in the middle. Germline V gives CDR1 MNHEY, CDR2 SVGAGI. The CDR3 consists of 15 residues. The DNA for the CDR3 is TGTGCCAGCAGTTACGTAGGCGGAGAAATCTATGGCTACACCTTC. Residues: CASSYVGGEIYGYTF.

This clone was picked up one time. The chain carries TRBV5-1 and TRBJ1-1; 7 positions match TRBD1. This CDR3 contains 15 residues. Germline V lookup: CDR1 SGHRS, CDR2 YFSETQ. The ends lost 4 bases at V and 2 bases at J; junction bases unmatched: 8. The CDR3 spells CASSPGQFLNTEAFF. The CDR3, as DNA: TGCGCCAGCAGCCCGGGACAGTTCCTCAACACTGAAGCTTTCTTT.

This clone was seen only once. The rearrangement links TRBV28 to TRBJ2-7, with TRBD1 as a possible D gene (5 bases). CDR3 length: 17 amino acids. The V end lost 2 bases, the J end lost 4 bases, and 21 bases lay between the germline ends. Germline CDR1 reads MDHEN; CDR2 reads SYDVKM. The CDR3 sequence is CASSLKLWGGNTYEQYF. The CDR3 region has the DNA TGTGCCAGCAGTTTAAAGCTATGGGGCGGTAACACTTACGAGCAGTACTTC.

The chain has TRBV6-1 and TRBJ2-7; 7 bases are shared with TRBD2. This CDR3 is built from 15 residues. Germline assignment: CDR1 MNHNS and CDR2 SASEGT. Trimming took 7 bases from V and 0 from J; bases not matched to a gene: 9. In DNA, the CDR3 is TGTGCCAGCAACCCCTCTAGCGGACACTCCTACGAGCAGTACTTC. Its translation: CASNPSSGHSYEQYF.

The chain carries TRBV28 and TRBJ1-2; D is perhaps TRBD1 (6 bases). The V end lost 2 bases, the J end lost 8 bases, and 9 bases lay between the germline ends. Per the germline V gene, CDR1 is MDHEN and CDR2 is SYDVKM. This CDR3 has 12 amino acids. The CDR3 spells CASSLRGRGYTF. The CDR3 nucleotides are TGTGCCAGCAGTTTAAGGGGGAGAGGCTACACCTTC.

This chain connects TRBV6-5 to TRBJ1-1, with TRBD1 matching over 7 bases. Trimming at V came to 2 bases and at J to 3 bases, leaving 6 bases not matched to a gene. The CDR3 is made up of 15 amino acids. Germline V gene lookup returns CDR1 MNHEY and CDR2 SVGAGI. The CDR3 region is CASSYEGGRDTEAFF. The CDR3 DNA reads as TGTGCCAGCAGTTACGAAGGGGGCCGGGACACTGAAGCTTTCTTT.

The V gene is TRBV4-3, the J gene TRBJ2-3; D unresolved. Trimming shortened V by 2 bases and J by 2 bases, and 14 bases separated the two germline ends. This CDR3 comprises 16 residues. Germline V gene data show CDR1 as LGHNA and CDR2 as YSLEER. The CDR3 loop reads CASSQYSRIFTDTQYF. CDR3 sequence (DNA): TGCGCCAGCAGCCAATACAGCAGAATATTCACAGATACGCAGTATTTT.

Comments on this clone: The junction differs from germline at one of its ends, possibly a read error. For the CDR3, the DNA is TGTGCCAGCAATGAATTGGGACAGGCATACTATGGCTACACCTTC. Its protein is CASNELGQAYYGYTF. The chain combines TRBV2 with TRBJ1-2; 8 bases are shared with TRBD1. The CDR3 runs 15 residues. CDR1 and CDR2 (germline): SNHLY, FYNNEI.

The chain has TRBV5-1 and TRBJ2-1; 10 bases are a match to TRBD2. The germline CDR1 and CDR2 sequences are SGHRS and YFSETQ. J lost 7 bases, V lost 2 bases, and 12 bases had no gene match. CDR3 size: 17 residues. CDR3 sequence (DNA): TGCGCCAGCAGCTTCGGTCTAGCGGGAGCGGGGGCGAATGAGCAGTTCTTC. This gives the protein CASSFGLAGAGANEQFF.

V gene TRBV5-1 combines with J gene TRBJ1-1; a possible D gene is TRBD1 (6 bases). Germline V gene lookup returns CDR1 SGHRS and CDR2 YFSETQ. V lost 4 bases and J 6 bases, leaving 16 bases between the germline ends. The CDR3 has 14 amino acids. The DNA of the CDR3 is TGCGCCAGCAGCGCCGGGGACACGATCGCTGAAGCTTTCTTT. This gives the protein CASSAGDTIAEAFF.

The chain carries TRBV28 and TRBJ1-2, with D unresolved. V was shortened by 5 bases and J by 4 bases, with 8 bases between the two germline ends. Per germline, CDR1 MDHEN and CDR2 SYDVKM. This CDR3 comprises 12 residues. The CDR3 is CASSGSGYGYTF. In DNA form, the CDR3 reads TGTGCCAGCAGTGGATCGGGCTATGGCTACACCTTC.

In its sample, this clone was seen once. The rearrangement joins TRBV12-5 to TRBJ1-5; possible D gene TRBD1, 5 bases. CDR1 and CDR2 from the germline V gene are LGHNT and FRNRAP. The CDR3 sequence is 21 residues long. V was cut by 2 bases and J by 0 bases, with 26 bases left in between. The chain's CDR3 is CASGLKPRAGDRIYSNQPQHF. As DNA, the CDR3 is TGTGCTAGTGGTTTGAAACCCCGGGCCGGAGACAGAATTTATAGCAATCAGCCCCAGCATTTT.

This clone showed up just once. The J gene is TRBJ2-1, the V gene TRBV5-1; D remains ambiguous. Germline V CDR1 and CDR2: SGHRS, YFSETQ. CDR3 length: 14 amino acids. The ends were cut back, 0 bases at V and 4 bases at J, with 8 bases in the middle. The CDR3 spells CASSLETEYNEQFF. In nucleotides, the CDR3 is TGCGCCAGCAGCTTGGAAACAGAGTACAATGAGCAGTTCTTC. Using reference TRBV5-1 and TRBJ2-1 for the parts outside the CDR3, the full variable domain is KAGVTQTPRYLIKTRGQQVTLSCSPISGHRSVSWYQQTPGQGLQFLFEYFSETQRNKGNFPGRFSGRQFSNSRSEMNVSTLELGDSALYLCASSLETEYNEQFFGPGTRLTVL.

V and J are TRBV5-1 and TRBJ2-3; D call uncertain. V lost 2 bases, J lost 3 bases, and 7 bases lay in between. The CDR3 runs to 13 residues. In germline, CDR1 is SGHRS, CDR2 YFSETQ. CDR3 loop: CASSFLRTDTQYF. The DNA for the CDR3 is TGCGCCAGCAGCTTTTTGAGGACAGATACGCAGTATTTT. Looking up the rest from reference TRBV5-1 and TRBJ2-3 gives the full variable domain: KAGVTQTPRYLIKTRGQQVTLSCSPISGHRSVSWYQQTPGQGLQFLFEYFSETQRNKGNFPGRFSGRQFSNSRSEMNVSTLELGDSALYLCASSFLRTDTQYFGPGTRLTVL.

The chain is built from TRBV19 and TRBJ1-1; TRBD1 aligns across 7 bases. The CDR3 has 18 amino acids. In germline, CDR1 is LNHDA, CDR2 SQIVND (reference sequence). J was trimmed by 3 bases and V by 6 bases; bases with no gene match: 19. CDR3 region: CASSSQGPRPLRDTEAFF. In DNA form, the CDR3 reads TGTGCCAGTAGCTCACAGGGGCCCAGACCCCTGAGGGACACTGAAGCTTTCTTT.

This chain uses TRBV7-9 with TRBJ1-1; TRBD1 matches 9 bases. Germline CDR1 and CDR2: SEHNR and FQNEAQ (reference sequence). Trimming took 5 bases from V and 5 from J; bases not matched to a gene: 6. The CDR3 totals 14 residues. For the CDR3, the DNA is TGTGCCAGCAGCACCGACAGGGGGGGGACTGAAGCTTTCTTT. Residues: CASSTDRGGTEAFF.

The rearrangement uses TRBV7-2 and TRBJ1-1; weak D call: TRBD1 (6 bases). Deletions cut 6 bases from V and 4 bases from J, with 21 bases between. CDR1 and CDR2 from the germline V gene are SGHTA and FQGNSA. CDR3 size: 16 residues. CDR3 region: CASSKPKGGSGTEAFF. The CDR3 DNA reads as TGTGCCAGCAGTAAGCCGAAAGGGGGAAGTGGCACTGAAGCTTTCTTT.

This clone came up a few times. V gene TRBV11-2 combines with J gene TRBJ1-2; no definite D call. This CDR3 comprises 15 residues. The germline V gene has CDR1 SGHAT and CDR2 FQNNGV. V was trimmed by 4 bases and J by 8 bases, leaving 20 bases between them. The CDR3 loop reads CASSSGFPLGEGYTF. The CDR3, as DNA: TGTGCCAGCAGCTCGGGCTTCCCCCTTGGGGAGGGCTACACCTTC.

The V call is TRBV9, the J call TRBJ2-1, with 9 bases that match TRBD2. Germline-derived CDR1 and CDR2 are SGDLS and YYNGEE. V was clipped by 0 bases and J by 7 bases; unmatched bases: 5. This CDR3 contains 15 residues. CDR3 DNA: TGTGCCAGCAGCGTAGCCGTAGCGGGAGAAAATGAGCAGTTCTTC. This sequence encodes CASSVAVAGENEQFF.

The rearrangement links TRBV9 to TRBJ2-5; 9 positions agree with TRBD1. Looked up from germline, CDR1 is SGDLS and CDR2 is YYNGEE. This CDR3 comprises 15 residues. J gave up 11 bases and V 0 bases, and 11 bases lay outside the gene matches. The CDR3 bases are TGTGCCAGCAGCGTAGCTACAGGGGGCCGGGGTGAGCAGTACTTC. It translates to CASSVATGGRGEQYF.

The rearrangement uses TRBV4-3 and TRBJ2-1; 11 nucleotides agree with TRBD2. This CDR3 has 16 residues. V was clipped by 4 bases and J by 4 bases; unmatched bases: 6. The germline CDR1 and CDR2 sequences are LGHNA and YSLEER. CDR3 loop: CASSLRLAGLYNEQFF. The DNA of the CDR3 is TGCGCCAGCAGCCTACGACTAGCGGGGTTATACAATGAGCAGTTCTTC.

J is TRBJ2-5 and V is TRBV11-3; D unresolved. CDR3 length: 14 residues. With 1 base removed from V and 3 bases from J, the gap between germline ends came to 9 bases. Per germline, CDR1 SGHNT and CDR2 YENEEA. CDR3 sequence (DNA): TGTGCCAGCAGCTTAGGCCGGGTAGAAGAGACCCAGTACTTC. It codes for CASSLGRVEETQYF.

CDR3 bases: TGTGCCAGCAGCCTGTCCGGACTAGCGGGGGAAGAGACCCAGTACTTC. It codes for CASSLSGLAGEETQYF. The chain joins TRBV7-9 to TRBJ2-5, with 13 positions matching TRBD2. The CDR3 sequence is 16 residues long. Germline V gene lookup returns CDR1 SEHNR and CDR2 FQNEAQ (reference sequence). The V segment lost 5 bases and the J segment 3 bases; nucleotides outside the gene matches: 6.

This chain connects TRBV7-6 to TRBJ1-6; D uncertain. V was trimmed by 5 bases and J by 7 bases, leaving 6 bases between them. Germline CDR1 reads SGHVS; CDR2 reads FNYEAQ. The CDR3 is made up of 12 amino acids. CDR3: CASSGRNSPLHF. The DNA of the CDR3 is TGTGCCAGCAGCGGGAGGAATTCACCCCTCCACTTT.

This clone showed up just a few times. This chain uses TRBV7-9 with TRBJ1-1; unclear D gene. Germline V gene lookup returns CDR1 SEHNR and CDR2 FQNEAQ (reference sequence). Trimming pared 9 bases from V and 1 base from J, leaving 12 bases between. CDR3 length: 13 residues. The CDR3 DNA is TGTGCCAGTCTTCGAGCAGGGAACACTGAAGCTTTCTTT. As protein: CASLRAGNTEAFF.